This is a list of T cell receptor beta chains from one sample in a study of T cell responses to AZD1222 COVID-19 vaccine. TCRdb keeps only in-frame clones here, not all; method: immunoSEQ multiplex PCR. This table holds approximately 150,000 clones, roughly nine tenths found once. The material sequenced was peripheral blood, taken 28 days after the second AZD1222 dose. All receptors derive from an adult who received the AZD1222 COVID-19 vaccine. Both conserved end residues are part of each CDR3. Fields, in order: CDR3 DNA, CDR3 protein, clone size, V gene, D gene, J gene. A D gene is named only where the DNA matches it firmly. Clone size is stated in some rows and not others, as once, few, many or a class when expanded.

TGTGCCAGCCGGAGGGGGGTCCTAGCCAACACTGAAGCTTTCTTT CASRRGVLANTEAFF NA TRBV6-5 NA TRBJ1-1
TGTGCCAGTAGTTCGGGCGGGTTGGGAGAAAAACTGTTTTTT CASSSGGLGEKLFF NA TRBV19 NA TRBJ1-4
TGCGCCAGCACCCTACTGGACGGATTCGATGAGCAGTTCTTC CASTLLDGFDEQFF NA TRBV5-1 NA TRBJ2-1
TGTGCCAGCAGTGAAGTTCAGGGGGACAGACTAATTACGCAGTATTTT CASSEVQGDRLITQYF NA TRBV2 TRBD1 TRBJ2-3
TGTGCCAGTAGTATGGCCCTTCAACAGGGGGTGAACACTGAAGCTTTCTTT CASSMALQQGVNTEAFF NA TRBV19 TRBD1 TRBJ1-1
TGTGCCAGCAGCGGAGTTTCCGGGGGGGCTAGGGAGCAGTACTTC CASSGVSGGAREQYF NA TRBV6-2/TRBV6-3 TRBD2 TRBJ2-7
TGTGCCAGCAGCCTACAGGGGGCTGGCTACACCTTC CASSLQGAGYTF NA TRBV5-5 TRBD1 TRBJ1-2
TGTGCCAGCAGCTTGGTTTCGGAGCTCCAAGAGACCCAGTACTTC CASSLVSELQETQYF NA TRBV5-6 NA TRBJ2-5
TGTGCCAGCAGTAAGGGACTAGTAATCAATGAGCAGTTCTTC CASSKGLVINEQFF NA TRBV27 TRBD2 TRBJ2-1
TGTGCCAGCAGCTCTAAAGGGACCACCTCTGGAAACACCATATATTTT CASSSKGTTSGNTIYF NA TRBV11-2 NA TRBJ1-3
TGTGCCAGCAGCCAAGGGTTTAGCTATGGCTACACCTTC CASSQGFSYGYTF few TRBV14 NA TRBJ1-2
TGTGCCAGCAGCCAAGATATGTCAGCGACTAGGACAGATACGCAGTATTTT CASSQDMSATRTDTQYF NA TRBV4-2 NA TRBJ2-3
TGTGCCAGCAGCCTAAGGGACTTGAACACCGGGGAGCTGTTTTTT CASSLRDLNTGELFF NA TRBV5-5 NA TRBJ2-2
TGTGCCAGCAGCTTAGCCGGGACAGGAATTAATTCACCCCTCCACTTT CASSLAGTGINSPLHF once TRBV7-9 TRBD1 TRBJ1-6
TGTGCCAGCAGCGGACGAACAAGGGCGGGCAGGCCTTTAAGTGGCTACACCTTC CASSGRTRAGRPLSGYTF NA TRBV21-1 NA TRBJ1-2
TGTGCCAGCAGGACGGGGGGGGTAGAGGAGCAGTTCTTC CASRTGGVEEQFF NA TRBV11-2 TRBD2 TRBJ2-1
TGTGCCAGCAGCCAAGGGGCAGGAACGATATACAATGAGCAGTTCTTC CASSQGAGTIYNEQFF NA TRBV14 NA TRBJ2-1
TGTGCCACCAGTGATAACTCCGGGACAGGTACAGATACGCAGTATTTT CATSDNSGTGTDTQYF NA TRBV24-1 TRBD1 TRBJ2-3
TGTGCCAGTAGTATAGACCTTGGGGGGGCTGGTGAAGCTTTCTTT CASSIDLGGAGEAFF NA TRBV19 NA TRBJ1-1
TGTGCCAGCAAGGACGGGCGGTACGAGCAGTACTTC CASKDGRYEQYF NA TRBV28 NA TRBJ2-7
TGTGCCAGTAAGGGGGCAGACAACGAGCAGTACTTC CASKGADNEQYF NA TRBV7-3 TRBD1 TRBJ2-7
TGTGCCAGCAGTGATACGGGACAGGGTTATCAGCCCCAGCATTTT CASSDTGQGYQPQHF NA TRBV27 TRBD1 TRBJ1-5
TGCGCCAGCAGCGTATCTAGCGACTACGGGGAGCTGTTTTTT CASSVSSDYGELFF NA TRBV5-1 NA TRBJ2-2